This T cell receptor (beta chain) was recovered during a study of blood T cells in healthy people across ages. It was with a sample-barcoded 5' primer and a J-beta primer mix that a second PCR of about 7 to 12 cycles was run. Unique molecular identifiers of 12 random nucleotides labeled each cDNA. MiXCR was run by TCRdb on the 5' RACE reads, yielding one entry per CDR3 protein. The sample lists about 840,000 distinct CDR3 sequences; approximately 32% were seen once. This CDR3 contains 15 residues. Germline V gene lookup returns CDR1 SGDLS and CDR2 YYNGEE. V lost 0 bases and J lost 2, with 9 bases in between. These records were also assigned to another study, of T cells of mothers and their children.

The source is a woman aged 40 to 50 in good health. The chain links TRBV9 to TRBJ2-1, with a weak D call TRBD2 (6 bases). Sequenced input: blood. CDR3 in DNA: TGTGCCAGCAGCGTAGCGGGGGTAACCTACAATGAGCAGTTCTTC. Translated, it gives CASSVAGVTYNEQFF.